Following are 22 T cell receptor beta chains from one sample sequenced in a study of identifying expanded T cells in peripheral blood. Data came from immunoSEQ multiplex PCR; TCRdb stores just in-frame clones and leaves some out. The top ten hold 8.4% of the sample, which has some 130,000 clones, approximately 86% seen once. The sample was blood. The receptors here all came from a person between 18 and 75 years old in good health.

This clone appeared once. The CDR3 DNA reads as TGTGCCAGTAGTAAGAGGCGTGGGACAGGAGAAAAACTGTTTTTT. It translates to CASSKRRGTGEKLFF. The V gene is TRBV19, the J gene TRBJ1-4; TRBD1 aligns across 8 bases. The CDR3 contains 15 residues. Germline V lookup: CDR1 LNHDA, CDR2 SQIVND (reference sequence). The junction had 9 bases not matched to a gene; V was cut back by 4 bases and J by 8 bases.

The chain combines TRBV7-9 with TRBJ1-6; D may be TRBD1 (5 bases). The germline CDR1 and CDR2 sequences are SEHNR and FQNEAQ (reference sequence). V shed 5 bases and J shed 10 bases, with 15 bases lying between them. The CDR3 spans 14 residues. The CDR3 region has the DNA TGTGCCAGCAGCCCTTTTGGGGGAGCGTCACCCCTCCACTTT. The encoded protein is CASSPFGGASPLHF. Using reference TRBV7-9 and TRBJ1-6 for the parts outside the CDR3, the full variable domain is DTGVSQNPRHKITKRGQNVTFRCDPISEHNRLYWYRQTLGQGPEFLTYFQNEAQLEKSRLLSDRFSAERPKGSFSTLEIQRTEQGDSAMYLCASSPFGGASPLHFGNGTRLTVT.

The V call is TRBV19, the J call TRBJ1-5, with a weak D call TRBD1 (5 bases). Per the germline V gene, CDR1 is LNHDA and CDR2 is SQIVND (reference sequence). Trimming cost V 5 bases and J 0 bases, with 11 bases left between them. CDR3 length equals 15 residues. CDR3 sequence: CASSRQTHSNQPQHF. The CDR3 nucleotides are TGTGCCAGTAGTCGACAGACCCATAGCAATCAGCCCCAGCATTTT.

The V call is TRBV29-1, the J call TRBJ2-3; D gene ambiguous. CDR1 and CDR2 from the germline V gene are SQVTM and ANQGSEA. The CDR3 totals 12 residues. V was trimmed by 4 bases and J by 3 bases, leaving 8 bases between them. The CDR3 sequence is CSVAPATDTQYF. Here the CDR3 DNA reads TGCAGCGTTGCTCCCGCTACAGATACGCAGTATTTT.

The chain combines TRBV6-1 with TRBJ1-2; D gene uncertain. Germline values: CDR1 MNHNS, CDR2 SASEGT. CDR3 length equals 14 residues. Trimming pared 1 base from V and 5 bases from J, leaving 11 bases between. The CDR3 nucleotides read TGTGCCAGCAGTGAAGGACCGCTTTCATATGGCTACACCTTC. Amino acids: CASSEGPLSYGYTF.

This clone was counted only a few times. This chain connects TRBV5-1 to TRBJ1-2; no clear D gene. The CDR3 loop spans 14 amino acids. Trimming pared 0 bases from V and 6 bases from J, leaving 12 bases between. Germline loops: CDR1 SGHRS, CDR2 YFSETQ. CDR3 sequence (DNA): TGCGCCAGCAGCTTGGTCCTGAATGGGGATGGCTACACCTTC. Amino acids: CASSLVLNGDGYTF.

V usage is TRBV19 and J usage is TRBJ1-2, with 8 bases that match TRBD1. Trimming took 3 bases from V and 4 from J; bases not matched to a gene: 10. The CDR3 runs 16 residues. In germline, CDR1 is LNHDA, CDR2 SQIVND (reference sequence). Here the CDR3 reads CASSIPRAGGTYGYTF. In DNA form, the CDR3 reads TGTGCCAGTAGTATCCCTCGGGCAGGGGGCACCTATGGCTACACCTTC.

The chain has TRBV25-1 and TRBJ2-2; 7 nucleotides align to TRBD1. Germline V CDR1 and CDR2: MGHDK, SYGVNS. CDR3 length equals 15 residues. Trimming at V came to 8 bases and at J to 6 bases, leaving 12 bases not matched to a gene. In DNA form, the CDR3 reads TGTGCCAGCGGACACAGGGACAGAGACCCCGGGGAGCTGTTTTTT. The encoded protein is CASGHRDRDPGELFF.

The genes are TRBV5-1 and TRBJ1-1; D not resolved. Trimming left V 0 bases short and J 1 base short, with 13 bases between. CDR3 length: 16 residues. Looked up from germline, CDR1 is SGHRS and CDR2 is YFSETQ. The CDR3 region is CASSLAVRQRNTEAFF. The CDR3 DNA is TGCGCCAGCAGCTTGGCAGTGCGGCAGAGGAACACTGAAGCTTTCTTT. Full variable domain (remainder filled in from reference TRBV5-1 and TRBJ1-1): KAGVTQTPRYLIKTRGQQVTLSCSPISGHRSVSWYQQTPGQGLQFLFEYFSETQRNKGNFPGRFSGRQFSNSRSEMNVSTLELGDSALYLCASSLAVRQRNTEAFFGQGTRLTVV.

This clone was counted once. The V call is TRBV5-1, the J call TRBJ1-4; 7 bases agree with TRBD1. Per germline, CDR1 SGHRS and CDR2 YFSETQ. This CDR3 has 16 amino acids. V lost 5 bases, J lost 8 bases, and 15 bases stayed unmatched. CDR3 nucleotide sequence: TGCGCCAGCAGGCTTGGAAACGACAGGGATCGAGAAAAACTGTTTTTT. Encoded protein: CASRLGNDRDREKLFF.

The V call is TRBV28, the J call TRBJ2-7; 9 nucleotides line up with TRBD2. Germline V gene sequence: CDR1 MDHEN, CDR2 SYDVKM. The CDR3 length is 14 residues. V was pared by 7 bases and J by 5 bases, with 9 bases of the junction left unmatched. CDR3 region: CASNGGRALNEQYF. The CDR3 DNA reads TGTGCCAGCAATGGCGGGAGGGCCCTCAACGAGCAGTACTTC.

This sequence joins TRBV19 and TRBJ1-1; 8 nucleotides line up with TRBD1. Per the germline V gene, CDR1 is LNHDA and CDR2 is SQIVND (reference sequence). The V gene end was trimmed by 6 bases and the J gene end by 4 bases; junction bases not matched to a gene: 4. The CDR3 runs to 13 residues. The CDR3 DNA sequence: TGTGCCAGTAGGGTACAGGGGGTCACTGAAGCTTTCTTT. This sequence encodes CASRVQGVTEAFF. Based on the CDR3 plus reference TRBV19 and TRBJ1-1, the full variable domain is DGGITQSPKYLFRKEGQNVTLSCEQNLNHDAMYWYRQDPGQGLRLIYYSQIVNDFQKGDIAEGYSVSREKKESFPLTVTSAQKNPTAFYLCASRVQGVTEAFFGQGTRLTVV.

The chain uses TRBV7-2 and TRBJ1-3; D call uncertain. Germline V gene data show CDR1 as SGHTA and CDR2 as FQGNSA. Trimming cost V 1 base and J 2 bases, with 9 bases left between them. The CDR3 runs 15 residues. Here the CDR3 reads CASSLVGGPGNTIYF. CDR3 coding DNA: TGTGCCAGCAGCTTAGTAGGTGGTCCTGGAAACACCATATATTTT. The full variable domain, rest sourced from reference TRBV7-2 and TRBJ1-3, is GAGVSQSPSNKVTEKGKDVELRCDPISGHTALYWYRQSLGQGLEFLIYFQGNSAPDKSGLPSDRFSAERTGGSVSTLTIQRTQQEDSAVYLCASSLVGGPGNTIYFGEGSWLTVV.

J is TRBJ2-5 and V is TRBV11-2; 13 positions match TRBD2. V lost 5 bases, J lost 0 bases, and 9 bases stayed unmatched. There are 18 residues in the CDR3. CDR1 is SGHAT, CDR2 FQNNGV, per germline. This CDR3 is CASSRGLAGAQYQETQYF. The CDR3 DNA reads TGTGCCAGCAGCCGAGGACTAGCGGGGGCCCAATACCAAGAGACCCAGTACTTC.

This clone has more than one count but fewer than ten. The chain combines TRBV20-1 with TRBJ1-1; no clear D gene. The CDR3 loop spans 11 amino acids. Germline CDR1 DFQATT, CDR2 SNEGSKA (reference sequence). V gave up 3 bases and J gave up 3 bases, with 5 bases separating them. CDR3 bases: TGCAGTGCTAGTCCTTACACTGAAGCTTTCTTT. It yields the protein CSASPYTEAFF.

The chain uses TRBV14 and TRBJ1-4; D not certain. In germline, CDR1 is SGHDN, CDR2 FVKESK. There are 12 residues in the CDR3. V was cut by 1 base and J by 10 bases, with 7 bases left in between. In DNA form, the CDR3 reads TGTGCCAGCAGCCAAGTGGGAGTAAAACTGTTTTTT. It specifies CASSQVGVKLFF.

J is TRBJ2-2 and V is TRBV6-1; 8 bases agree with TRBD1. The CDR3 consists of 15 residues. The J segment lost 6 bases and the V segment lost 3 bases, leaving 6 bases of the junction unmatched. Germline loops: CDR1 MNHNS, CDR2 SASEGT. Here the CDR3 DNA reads TGTGCCAGCAGTGATCCCGGGACAGGCTCCGGGGAGCTGTTTTTT. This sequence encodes CASSDPGTGSGELFF.

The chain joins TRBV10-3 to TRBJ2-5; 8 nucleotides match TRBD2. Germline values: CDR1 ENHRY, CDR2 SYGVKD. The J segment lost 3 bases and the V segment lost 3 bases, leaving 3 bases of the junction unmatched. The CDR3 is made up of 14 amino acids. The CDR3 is CAISDGGEEETQYF. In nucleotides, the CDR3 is TGTGCCATCAGTGACGGGGGGGAGGAAGAGACCCAGTACTTC.

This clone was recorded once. The CDR3 bases are TGTGCCAGTAGTACGCCGGGACAGGGGAACTACGAGCAGTACTTC. This gives the protein CASSTPGQGNYEQYF. The genes are TRBV19 and TRBJ2-7; 10 bases are a match to TRBD1. The CDR3 is 15 amino acids. J lost 3 bases, V lost 4 bases, and 6 bases had no gene match. Looked up from germline, CDR1 is LNHDA and CDR2 is SQIVND (reference sequence).

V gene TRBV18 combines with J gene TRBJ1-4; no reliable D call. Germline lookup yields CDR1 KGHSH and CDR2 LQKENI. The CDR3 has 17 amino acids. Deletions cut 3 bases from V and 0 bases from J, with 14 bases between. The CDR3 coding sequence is TGTGCCAGCTCACCCATCGTCAGGCCTACAACTAATGAAAAACTGTTTTTT. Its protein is CASSPIVRPTTNEKLFF.

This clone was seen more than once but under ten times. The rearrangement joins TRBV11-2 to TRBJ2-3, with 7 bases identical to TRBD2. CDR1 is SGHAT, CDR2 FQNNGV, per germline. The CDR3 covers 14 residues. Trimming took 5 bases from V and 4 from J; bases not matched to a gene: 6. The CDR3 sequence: CASSRGSGSDTQYF. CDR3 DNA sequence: TGTGCCAGCAGCCGCGGGAGTGGGTCAGATACGCAGTATTTT.

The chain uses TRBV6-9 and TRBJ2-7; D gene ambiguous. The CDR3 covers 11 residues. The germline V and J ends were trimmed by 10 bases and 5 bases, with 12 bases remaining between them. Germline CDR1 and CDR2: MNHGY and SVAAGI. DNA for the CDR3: TGTGCCATCAGATCCCAGAACGAGCAGTACTTC. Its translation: CAIRSQNEQYF.